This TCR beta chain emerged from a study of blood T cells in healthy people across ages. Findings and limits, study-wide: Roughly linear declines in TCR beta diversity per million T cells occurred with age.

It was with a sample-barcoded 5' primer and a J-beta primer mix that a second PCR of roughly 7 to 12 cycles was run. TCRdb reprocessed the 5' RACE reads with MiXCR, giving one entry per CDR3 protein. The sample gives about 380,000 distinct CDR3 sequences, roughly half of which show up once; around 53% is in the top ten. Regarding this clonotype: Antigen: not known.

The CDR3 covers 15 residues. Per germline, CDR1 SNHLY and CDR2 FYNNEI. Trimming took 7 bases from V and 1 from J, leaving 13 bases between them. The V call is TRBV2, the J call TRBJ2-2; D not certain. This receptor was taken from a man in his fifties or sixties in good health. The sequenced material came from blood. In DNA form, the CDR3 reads TGTGCCAGCACGCAGGATTTTTTGAACACCGGGGAGCTGTTTTTT. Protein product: CASTQDFLNTGELFF.